This TCR beta chain was recorded in a study of shared clonotypes between healthy human individuals. Points from the study as a whole: Against clonotypes common to all four donors, non-shared ones had lower generation probabilities. Sequencing depth was a factor that was expected to affect clonotype sharing among donors. Clonotypes that were shared across a few donors made up approximately 5% of naive CD4 clonotypes.

Germline CDR1 and CDR2: LNHDA and SQIVND (reference sequence). The length of the CDR3 is 14 residues. Trimming removed 3 bases at V and 6 bases at J, with 15 bases between. Profiling relied on immunoSEQ multiplex PCR, and the TCRdb table lists in-frame clones only, not all of them. This sample yields 2 million to 2.5 million clones, of which roughly 93% are seen a single time; more than 0.35% belongs to the top ten. A split of CD4+ cells into CD45RA+ naive and CD45RA-negative memory subsets was performed. On this clone: The target antigen is unknown.

The sequenced sample was naive CD4+ T cells from PBMCs. Subset reported: CD45RA+ positively selected. V usage is TRBV19 and J usage is TRBJ2-7; D unresolved. This TCR derives from a man younger than 35 in good health. Some clones in this sample may be carry-over from other donors' samples. The CDR3 bases are TGTGCCAGTAGTATTGGCGGTAACGTACCCGAGCAGTACTTC. Its translation is CASSIGGNVPEQYF.